This T cell receptor (beta chain) was sequenced for a study of blood T cell repertoires in COVID-19. In the study overall: Collection of acute and convalescent COVID-19 samples took place in the United States, Italy and Spain. The cDNA or gDNA used as material had been derived from T cells, B-cell-depleted T cells, or PBMCs.

CDR1 MDHEN and CDR2 SYDVKM come from the germline V gene. V was trimmed by 11 bases and J by 6 bases, leaving 17 bases between them. This CDR3 spans 13 amino acids. In the original processing: Reference gene primers were amplified, and this amplification served to estimate nucleated cell counts. Using immunoSEQ multiplex PCR, the repertoire was profiled, and TCRdb retains in-frame clones only, with some absent. D and trimming come from the DNA, and the V and J calls and clone size come from that table. Here the sample spans 120,000 to 150,000 clones, about 80% being singletons. V is TRBV28 and J is TRBJ1-3; D perhaps matches TRBD1 (6 bases). The source of this sequence is a human donor in a cohort sampled during active COVID-19. Sequencing was done on a sample of peripheral blood. This CDR3 reads CAVSLGQLNTIYF. In DNA, the CDR3 is TGTGCCGTATCCCTAGGACAGTTAAACACCATATATTTT.